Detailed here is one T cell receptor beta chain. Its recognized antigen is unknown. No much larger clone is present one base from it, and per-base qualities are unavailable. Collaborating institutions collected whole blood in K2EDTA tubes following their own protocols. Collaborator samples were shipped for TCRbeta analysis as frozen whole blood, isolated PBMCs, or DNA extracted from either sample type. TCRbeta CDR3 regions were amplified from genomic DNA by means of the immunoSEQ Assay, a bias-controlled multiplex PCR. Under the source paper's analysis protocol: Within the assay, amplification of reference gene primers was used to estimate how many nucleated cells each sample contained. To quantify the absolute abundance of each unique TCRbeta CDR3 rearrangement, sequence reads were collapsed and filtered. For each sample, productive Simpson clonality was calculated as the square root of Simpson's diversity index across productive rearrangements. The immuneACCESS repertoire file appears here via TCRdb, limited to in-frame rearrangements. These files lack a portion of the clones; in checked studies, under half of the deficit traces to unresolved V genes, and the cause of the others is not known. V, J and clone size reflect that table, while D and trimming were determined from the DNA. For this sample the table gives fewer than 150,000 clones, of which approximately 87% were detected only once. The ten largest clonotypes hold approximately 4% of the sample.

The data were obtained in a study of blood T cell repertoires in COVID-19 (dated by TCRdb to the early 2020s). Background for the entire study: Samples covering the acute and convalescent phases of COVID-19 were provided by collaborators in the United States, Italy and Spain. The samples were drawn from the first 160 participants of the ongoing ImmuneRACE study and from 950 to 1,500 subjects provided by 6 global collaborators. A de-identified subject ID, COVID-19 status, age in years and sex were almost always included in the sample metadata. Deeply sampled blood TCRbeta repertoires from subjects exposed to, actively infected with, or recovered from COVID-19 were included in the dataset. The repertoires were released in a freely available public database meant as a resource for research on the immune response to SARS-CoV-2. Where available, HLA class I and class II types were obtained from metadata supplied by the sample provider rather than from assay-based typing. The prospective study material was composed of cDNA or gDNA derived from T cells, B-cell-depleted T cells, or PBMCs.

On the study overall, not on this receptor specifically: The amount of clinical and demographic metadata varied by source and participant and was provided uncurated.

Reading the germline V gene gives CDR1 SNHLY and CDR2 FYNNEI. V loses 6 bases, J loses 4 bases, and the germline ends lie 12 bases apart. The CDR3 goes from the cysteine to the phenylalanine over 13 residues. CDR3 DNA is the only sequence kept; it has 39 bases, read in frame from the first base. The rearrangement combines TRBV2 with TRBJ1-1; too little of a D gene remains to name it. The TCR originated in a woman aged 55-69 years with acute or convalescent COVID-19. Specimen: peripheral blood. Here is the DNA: TGTGCCAGCAGAATACAGCCCTCCACTGAAGCTTTCTTT. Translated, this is CASRIQPSTEAFF.